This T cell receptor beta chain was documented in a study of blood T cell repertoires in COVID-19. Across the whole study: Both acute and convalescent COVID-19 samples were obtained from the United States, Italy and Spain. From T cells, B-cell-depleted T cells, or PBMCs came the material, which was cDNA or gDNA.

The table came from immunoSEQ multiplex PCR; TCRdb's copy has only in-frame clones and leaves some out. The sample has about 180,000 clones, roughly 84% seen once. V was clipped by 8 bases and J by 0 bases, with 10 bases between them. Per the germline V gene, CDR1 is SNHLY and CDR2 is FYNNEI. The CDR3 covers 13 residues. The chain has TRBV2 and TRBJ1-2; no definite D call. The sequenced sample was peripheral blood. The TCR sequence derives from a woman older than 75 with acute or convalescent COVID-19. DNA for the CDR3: TGTGCCAGCCGGTATGCCGCTAACTATGGCTACACCTTC. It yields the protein CASRYAANYGYTF.